This T cell receptor (beta chain) was captured by sequencing in a study of T-cell memory formation after mild COVID-19. Study-wide context: Largely donor-specific TCR clusters were found. Study-wide results and limits: Pre-infection memory already had some responding clones, implying cross-reactive memory joined. The study found contracting CD4+ clones mainly in CM and EM and contracting CD8+ clones in EMRA.

This clonotype has a count of ten or more. The antigen is unknown. 5'RACE primed at constant segments yielded TCR alpha and TCR beta cDNA libraries bearing sample barcodes and UMIs. MiXCR, applied by TCRdb to the 5' RACE reads, yields one record per CDR3 protein. The sample shows about 29,000 distinct CDR3 sequences, roughly 12% of them seen only once. Trimming cost V 2 bases and J 4 bases, with 11 bases left between them. This CDR3 contains 15 residues. Germline lookup yields CDR1 MNHNS and CDR2 SASEGT. J is TRBJ2-2 and V is TRBV6-1, with a possible D match to TRBD2 (6 bases). Sequenced sample: PBMCs or a T cell subset sorted from them (not recorded which). This clonotype was obtained from an adult woman who had mild COVID-19 (a few samples of this study predate the infection). Cell type and time point are not known. The CDR3 protein is CASSEIREVTGELFF. CDR3 in DNA: TGTGCCAGCAGTGAAATCAGGGAGGTCACCGGGGAGCTGTTTTTT.